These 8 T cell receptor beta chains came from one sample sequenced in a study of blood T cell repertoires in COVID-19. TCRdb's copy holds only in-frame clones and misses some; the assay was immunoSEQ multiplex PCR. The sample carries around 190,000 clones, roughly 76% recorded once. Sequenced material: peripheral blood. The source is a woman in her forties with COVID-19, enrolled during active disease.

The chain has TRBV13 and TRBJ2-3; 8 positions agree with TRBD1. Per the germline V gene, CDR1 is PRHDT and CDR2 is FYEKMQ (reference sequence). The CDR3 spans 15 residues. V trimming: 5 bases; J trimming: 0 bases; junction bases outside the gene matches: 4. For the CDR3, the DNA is TGTGCCAGCAGCGACAGGGGAACTAGCACAGATACGCAGTATTTT. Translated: CASSDRGTSTDTQYF. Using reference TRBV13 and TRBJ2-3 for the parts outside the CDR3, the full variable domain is AAGVIQSPRHLIKEKRETATLKCYPIPRHDTVYWYQQGPGQDPQFLISFYEKMQSDKGSIPDRFSAQQFSDYHSELNMSSLELGDSALYFCASSDRGTSTDTQYFGPGTRLTVL.

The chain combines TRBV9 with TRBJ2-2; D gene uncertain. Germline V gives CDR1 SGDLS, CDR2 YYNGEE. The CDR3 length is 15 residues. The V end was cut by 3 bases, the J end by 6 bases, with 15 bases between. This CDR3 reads CASSAIALPAGELFF. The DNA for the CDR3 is TGTGCCAGCAGCGCAATCGCCTTACCGGCCGGGGAGCTGTTTTTT.

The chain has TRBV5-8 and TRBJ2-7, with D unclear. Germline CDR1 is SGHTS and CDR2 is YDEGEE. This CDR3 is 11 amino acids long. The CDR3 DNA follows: TGTGCCAGCAGGTCAGGCATCGCTCTGCTCGTC. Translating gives CASRSGIALLV.

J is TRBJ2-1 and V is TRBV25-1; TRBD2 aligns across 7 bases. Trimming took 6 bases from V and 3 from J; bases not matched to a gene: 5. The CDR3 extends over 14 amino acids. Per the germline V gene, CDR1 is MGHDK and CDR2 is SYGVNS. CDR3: CASRASGDYNEQFF. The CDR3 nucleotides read TGTGCCAGCAGAGCTAGCGGCGACTACAATGAGCAGTTCTTC.

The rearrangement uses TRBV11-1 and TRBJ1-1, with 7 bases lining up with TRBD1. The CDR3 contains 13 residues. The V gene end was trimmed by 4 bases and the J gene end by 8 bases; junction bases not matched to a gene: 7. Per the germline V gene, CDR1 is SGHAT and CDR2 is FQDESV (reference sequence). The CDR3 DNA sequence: TGTGCCAGCAGCTCCTGGACAGGCGTCGAAGCTTTCTTT. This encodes CASSSWTGVEAFF.

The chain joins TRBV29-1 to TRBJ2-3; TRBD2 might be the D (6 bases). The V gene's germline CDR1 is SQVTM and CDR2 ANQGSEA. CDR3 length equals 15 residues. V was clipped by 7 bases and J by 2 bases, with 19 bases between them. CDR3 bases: TGCAGCGCCGATGGTACTAGCAGACACACAGATACGCAGTATTTT. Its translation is CSADGTSRHTDTQYF.

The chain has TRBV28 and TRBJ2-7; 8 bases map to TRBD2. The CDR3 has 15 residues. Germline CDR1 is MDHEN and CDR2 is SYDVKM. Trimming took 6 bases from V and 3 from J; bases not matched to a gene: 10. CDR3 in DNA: TGTGCCAGCAGCCCTACGGCAGCGGGGGTCTACGAGCAGTACTTC. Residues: CASSPTAAGVYEQYF.

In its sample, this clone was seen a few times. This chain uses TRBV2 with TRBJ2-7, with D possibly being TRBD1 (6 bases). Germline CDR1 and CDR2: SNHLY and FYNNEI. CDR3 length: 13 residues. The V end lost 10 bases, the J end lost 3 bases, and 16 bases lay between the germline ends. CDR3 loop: CATARAGDYEQYF. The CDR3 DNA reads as TGTGCCACCGCTAGGGCAGGGGACTACGAGCAGTACTTC.